The 9 T cell receptor beta chains below all came from one sample that was sequenced in a study of cytomegalovirus exposure and HLA in healthy donors (dated by TCRdb to about 2017). The library was produced with the immunoSEQ multiplex PCR assay. For the multiplex PCR, a mixture combining 60 forward primers for TCR Vbeta segments and 13 reverse primers for TCR Jbeta segments was used. The clones in this table, taken by TCRdb from immuneACCESS, are in-frame only. Not every clone is retained; where verified, under half of the shortfall comes from an unresolved V gene, and the cause of the rest is unknown. The sample includes 180,000 or so clones, with 70% to 85% observed a single time. Together, the top ten hold roughly 0.095% of the sample. Input material: PBMCs. The source of these receptors is a boy under 10 years old in good health and CMV-seronegative.

This clone was recorded a few times. The chain employs TRBV5-8 and TRBJ1-2, with 10 bases identical to TRBD1. The CDR3 has 15 amino acids. V lost 2 bases, J lost 2 bases, and 3 bases stayed unmatched. CDR1 is SGHTS, CDR2 YDEGEE, per germline. DNA for the CDR3: TGTGCCAGCAGCTTCGGGACAGGGGCAAACTATGGCTACACCTTC. Its translation: CASSFGTGANYGYTF.

V and J are TRBV30 and TRBJ1-4; TRBD1 matches 8 bases. Germline V gene sequence: CDR1 GTSNPN, CDR2 SVGIG (reference sequence). This CDR3 is 14 amino acids long. V dropped 4 bases and J dropped 7; count of bases not matched to a gene: 8. In DNA form, the CDR3 reads TGTGCCTGGAACCTCCACAGGGGGGCTGAAAAACTGTTTTTT. Residues: CAWNLHRGAEKLFF.

CDR3 bases: TGTGCCAGCCACAGGTGGGGTCAGCCCCAGCATTTT. Its protein is CASHRWGQPQHF. The gene calls are TRBV6-1 and TRBJ1-5, with a weak D call TRBD1 (5 bases). Germline assignment: CDR1 MNHNS and CDR2 SASEGT. The CDR3 consists of 12 residues. The V gene lost 8 bases and the J gene lost 6 bases, with 11 bases spanning the gap.

This clone was seen just once. The rearrangement joins TRBV6-5 to TRBJ2-5, with 7 bases matching TRBD2. The germline V gene has CDR1 MNHEY and CDR2 SVGAGI. CDR3 size: 14 residues. Losses at the gene ends were 0 bases for V and 5 bases for J; bases not matched to a gene: 3. The CDR3 loop reads CASSYSRGLETQYF. The CDR3 DNA sequence: TGTGCCAGCAGTTACTCGCGGGGGTTGGAGACCCAGTACTTC.

The chain recombines TRBV6-5 with TRBJ1-6, with unresolved D. Trimming pared 2 bases from V and 7 bases from J, leaving 12 bases between. Germline loops: CDR1 MNHEY, CDR2 SVGAGI. The CDR3 is 15 amino acids. In DNA form, the CDR3 reads TGTGCCAGCAGTTACAGCCGCAGCGGCAATTCACCCCTCCACTTT. It specifies CASSYSRSGNSPLHF.

The chain carries TRBV11-2 and TRBJ1-4, with D tentatively TRBD1 (5 bases). Trimming took off 6 bases at V and 3 bases at J, with 11 bases between the two ends. Germline CDR1 and CDR2: SGHAT and FQNNGV. The CDR3 has 14 residues. The CDR3 sequence is CASRRGWANEKLFF. The CDR3 DNA reads as TGTGCCAGCAGGCGGGGGTGGGCTAATGAAAAACTGTTTTTT.

The chain couples TRBV5-1 to TRBJ1-2, with D unclear. Germline V gene sequence: CDR1 SGHRS, CDR2 YFSETQ. V was cut by 4 bases and J by 3 bases, with 13 bases left in between. CDR3 length: 14 amino acids. This CDR3 reads CASSPSGEYYGYTF. CDR3 bases: TGCGCCAGCAGCCCTTCCGGGGAATACTATGGCTACACCTTC.

This chain joins TRBV5-3 and TRBJ2-3; a weak D match, TRBD1 (6 bases). TRBV5-3 is an open reading frame whose function is uncertain. The CDR3 totals 15 residues. V was cut by 3 bases and J by 6 bases, with 17 bases left in between. In nucleotides, the CDR3 is TGTGCCAGAAGCTATCAGGGGAGCGAGCGGGATACGCAGTATTTT. The encoded protein is CARSYQGSERDTQYF.

This clone was recorded only once. V is TRBV7-2 and J is TRBJ1-1; 7 bases match TRBD1. The CDR3 is made up of 14 amino acids. The trim removed 2 bases at V and 4 bases at J, leaving 4 bases unmatched. Germline lookup yields CDR1 SGHTA and CDR2 FQGNSA. CDR3 region: CASSLTGVVTEAFF. DNA for the CDR3: TGTGCCAGCAGCTTAACAGGGGTTGTCACTGAAGCTTTCTTT.